This passage covers 7 T cell receptor beta chains from one sample sequenced in a study of cytomegalovirus exposure and HLA in healthy donors. Profiling relied on immunoSEQ multiplex PCR, and the TCRdb table lists in-frame clones only, not all of them. The sample consists of 65,000 to 75,000 clones, 94% of them appearing once. The sample taken for sequencing was PBMCs. The receptor set was obtained from a woman between 18 and 29 years old in good health and CMV-seropositive.

V is TRBV2 and J is TRBJ1-2, with 7 bases identical to TRBD1. Germline V gives CDR1 SNHLY, CDR2 FYNNEI. This CDR3 has 12 residues. V lost 7 bases to trimming and J lost 7 bases; unmatched junction nucleotides: 6. The CDR3 DNA is TGTGCCAGCAACACGAACAGGGGTGGCTACACCTTC. Translated: CASNTNRGGYTF. The full variable domain, its missing parts supplied by reference TRBV2 and TRBJ1-2, is EPEVTQTPSHQVTQMGQEVILRCVPISNHLYFYWYRQILGQKVEFLVSFYNNEISEKSEIFDDQFSVERPDGSNFTLKIRSTKLEDSAMYFCASNTNRGGYTFGSGTRLTVV.

The chain carries TRBV29-1 and TRBJ2-1; D unclear. Per germline, CDR1 SQVTM and CDR2 ANQGSEA. Trimming removed 3 bases from V and 4 bases from J, with 13 bases in between. The CDR3 totals 14 residues. The CDR3 region is CSVDYRGDYNEQFF. The CDR3 DNA sequence: TGCAGCGTTGATTATCGCGGAGATTACAATGAGCAGTTCTTC.

The chain carries TRBV4-3 and TRBJ2-7; 9 bases agree with TRBD2. This CDR3 is built from 17 residues. Germline assignment: CDR1 LGHNA and CDR2 YSLEER. V lost 1 base, J lost 3 bases, and 10 bases stayed unmatched. This chain's CDR3 is CASSQAISSGIDYEQYF. In DNA, the CDR3 is TGCGCCAGCAGCCAAGCGATTTCTAGCGGGATCGACTACGAGCAGTACTTC.

V and J are TRBV7-6 and TRBJ2-7, with 7 bases matching TRBD1. CDR1 is SGHVS, CDR2 FNYEAQ, per germline. Germline trimming cut 5 bases from V and 5 bases from J; bases unmatched to any gene: 6. This CDR3 has 13 amino acids. CDR3: CASSGTATNEQYF. The DNA for the CDR3 is TGTGCCAGCAGCGGGACAGCAACGAACGAGCAGTACTTC.

The chain carries TRBV5-1 and TRBJ2-1; D gene uncertain. CDR1 SGHRS and CDR2 YFSETQ come from the germline V gene. The CDR3 extends over 14 amino acids. The V end lost 4 bases, the J end lost 4 bases, and 12 bases lay between the germline ends. The CDR3 DNA reads TGCGCCAGCAGCCCCCCTCCGTTATACAATGAGCAGTTCTTC. Amino acids: CASSPPPLYNEQFF.

The chain employs TRBV25-1 and TRBJ1-4, with 8 positions matching TRBD1. V shed 6 bases and J 5 bases; nucleotides not matched to a gene: 11. This CDR3 is 16 amino acids long. CDR1 is MGHDK, CDR2 SYGVNS, per germline. As DNA, the CDR3 is TGTGCCAGCAGGGGACAGGATAGACGAACAAATGAAAAACTGTTTTTT. It specifies CASRGQDRRTNEKLFF.

The chain has TRBV25-1 and TRBJ2-7, with D possibly matching TRBD1 (5 bases). The V gene's germline CDR1 is MGHDK and CDR2 SYGVNS. The ends were cut back, 4 bases at V and 3 bases at J, with 10 bases in the middle. The CDR3 totals 13 residues. The CDR3, as DNA: TGTGCCAGCAGTGCAATGGGGCTCTACGAGCAGTACTTC. Protein product: CASSAMGLYEQYF.